This record concerns one TCR beta chain sequence. The data originate from a study of cytomegalovirus exposure and HLA in healthy donors. Trimming removed 10 bases at V and 8 bases at J, with 26 bases between. The germline V gene encodes CDR1 LNHDA and CDR2 SQIVND (reference sequence). This CDR3 contains 16 residues. This PCR relied on a set of 60 Vbeta primers and 13 Jbeta primers. Profiled with immunoSEQ multiplex PCR; TCRdb holds only in-frame clones, not every one. This sample contains about 40,000 clones. The chain combines TRBV19 with TRBJ1-4; D may be TRBD1 (6 bases). The TCR originated in a man younger than 40 in good health and CMV-seronegative. What was sequenced was PBMCs. The CDR3 nucleotides read TGTGCCACTACCGAGAACCTCCGGGACATCCCCGAAAAACTGTTTTTT. It codes for CATTENLRDIPEKLFF.